The clone carrying this TCR beta chain was detected once. The antigen remains undetermined. This CDR3 region has 15 residues. The germline V gene has CDR1 SGHRS and CDR2 YFSETQ. V was pared by 3 bases and J by 8 bases, with 17 bases between. The use of a sample-barcoded 5' primer and a J-beta primer mix characterized a second PCR of 7 to 11 cycles. The study obtained at least 3 million CDR3-containing paired-end reads from every sample. TCRdb re-called the 5' RACE reads through MiXCR, storing one row per CDR3 protein. Of about 1.8 million distinct CDR3 sequences detected, 49% appear once; the ten largest clones hold 2.1%. The sample comes from a study of blood T cells in healthy people across ages. The study, taken as a whole, reports: In the absence of known donor CMV status, changes in expanded clonotypes were possibly confounded. There was a strong correlation between TCR beta diversity and naive T cell percentage.

Healthy Caucasian individuals from Russia aged roughly 6 to 95 were enrolled as donors. What was sequenced was blood. The genes are TRBV5-1 and TRBJ1-4; no reliable D call. The clonotype was recovered from a woman aged 35 to 49 in good health. CDR3 bases: TGCGCCAGCAGCTATTTAGGCCCACGGGGAGAAAAACTGTTTTTT. Translating gives CASSYLGPRGEKLFF.